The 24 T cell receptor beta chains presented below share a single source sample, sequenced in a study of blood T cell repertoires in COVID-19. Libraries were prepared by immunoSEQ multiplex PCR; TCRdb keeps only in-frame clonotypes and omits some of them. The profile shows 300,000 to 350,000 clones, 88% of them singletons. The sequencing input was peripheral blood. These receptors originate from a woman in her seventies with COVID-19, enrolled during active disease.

The CDR3 here is CASSLAFGDMNTEAFF. DNA of the CDR3: TGCGCCAGCAGCTTGGCCTTCGGGGATATGAACACTGAAGCTTTCTTT. The V call is TRBV5-1, the J call TRBJ1-1; D uncertain. The CDR3 covers 16 residues. CDR1 is SGHRS and CDR2 is YFSETQ in the germline V gene. The V end was cut by 0 bases, the J end by 0 bases, with 12 bases between.

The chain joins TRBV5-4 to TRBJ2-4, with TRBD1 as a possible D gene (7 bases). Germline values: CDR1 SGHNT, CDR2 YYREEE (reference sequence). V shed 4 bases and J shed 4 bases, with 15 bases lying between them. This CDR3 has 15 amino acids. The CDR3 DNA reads TGTGCCAGCAGCCGAGGAGGGACAGAGAAAAACATTCAGTACTTC. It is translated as CASSRGGTEKNIQYF.

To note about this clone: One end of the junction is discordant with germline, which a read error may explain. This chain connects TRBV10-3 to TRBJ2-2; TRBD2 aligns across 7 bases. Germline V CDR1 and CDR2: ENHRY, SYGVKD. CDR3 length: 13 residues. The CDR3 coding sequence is TGTGCCAGCAGTGGGGGGGGCACCGGGGAGCTGTTTTTT. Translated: CASSGGGTGELFF.

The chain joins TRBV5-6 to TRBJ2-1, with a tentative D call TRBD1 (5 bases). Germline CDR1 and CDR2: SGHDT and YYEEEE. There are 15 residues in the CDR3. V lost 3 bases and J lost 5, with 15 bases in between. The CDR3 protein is CASSWTTEVHNEQFF. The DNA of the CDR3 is TGTGCCAGCAGCTGGACAACAGAAGTCCACAATGAGCAGTTCTTC.

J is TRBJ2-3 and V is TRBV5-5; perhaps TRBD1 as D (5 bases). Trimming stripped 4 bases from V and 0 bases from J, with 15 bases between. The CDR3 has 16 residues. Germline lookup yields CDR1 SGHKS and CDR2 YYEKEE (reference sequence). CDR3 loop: CASSPRQSTSTDTQYF. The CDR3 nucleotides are TGTGCCAGCAGCCCCCGACAGAGCACTAGCACAGATACGCAGTATTTT.

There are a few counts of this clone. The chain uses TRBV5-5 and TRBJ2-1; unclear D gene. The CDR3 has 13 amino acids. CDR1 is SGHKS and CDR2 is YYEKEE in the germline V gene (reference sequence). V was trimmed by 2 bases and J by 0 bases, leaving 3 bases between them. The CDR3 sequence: CASSFRSYNEQFF. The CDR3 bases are TGTGCCAGCAGCTTTCGCTCCTACAATGAGCAGTTCTTC.

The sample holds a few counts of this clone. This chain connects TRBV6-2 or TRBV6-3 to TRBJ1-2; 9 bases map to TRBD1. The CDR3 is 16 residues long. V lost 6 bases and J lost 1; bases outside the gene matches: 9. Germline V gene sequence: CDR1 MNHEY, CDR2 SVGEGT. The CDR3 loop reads CASSRDRVQLNYGYTF. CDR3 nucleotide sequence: TGTGCCAGCAGCCGGGACAGGGTTCAGCTTAACTATGGCTACACCTTC.

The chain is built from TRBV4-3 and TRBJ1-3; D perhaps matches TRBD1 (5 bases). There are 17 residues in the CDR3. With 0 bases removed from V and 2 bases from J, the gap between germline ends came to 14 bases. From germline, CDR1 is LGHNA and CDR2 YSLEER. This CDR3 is CASSQDRGTVTGNTIYF. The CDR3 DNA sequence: TGCGCCAGCAGCCAAGATCGCGGGACGGTTACTGGAAACACCATATATTTT.

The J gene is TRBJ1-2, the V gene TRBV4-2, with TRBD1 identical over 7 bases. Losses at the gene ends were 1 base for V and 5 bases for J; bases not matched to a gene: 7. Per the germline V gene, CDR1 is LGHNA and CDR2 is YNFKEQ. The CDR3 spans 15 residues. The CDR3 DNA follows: TGTGCCAGCAGCCAAGTACGGGACAGCTCATATGGCTACACCTTC. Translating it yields CASSQVRDSSYGYTF.

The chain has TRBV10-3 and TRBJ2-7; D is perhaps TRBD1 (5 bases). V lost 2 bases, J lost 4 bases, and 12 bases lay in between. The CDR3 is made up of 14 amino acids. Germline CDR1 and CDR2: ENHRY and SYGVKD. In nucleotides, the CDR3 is TGTGCCATCAGTGAGGAACAGGATCCTTACGAGCAGTACTTC. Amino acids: CAISEEQDPYEQYF.

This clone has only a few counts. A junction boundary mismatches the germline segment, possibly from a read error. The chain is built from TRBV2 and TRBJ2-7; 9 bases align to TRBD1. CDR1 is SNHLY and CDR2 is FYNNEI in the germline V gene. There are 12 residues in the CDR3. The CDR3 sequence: CAGRDRVYEQYF. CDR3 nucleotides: TGTGCCGGCAGGGACAGGGTCTACGAGCAGTACTTC.

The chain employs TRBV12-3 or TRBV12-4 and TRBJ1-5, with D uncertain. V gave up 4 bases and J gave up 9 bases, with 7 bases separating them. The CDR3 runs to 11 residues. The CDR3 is CASSSLGPQHF. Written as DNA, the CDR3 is TGTGCCAGCAGTTCCCTAGGGCCCCAGCATTTT.

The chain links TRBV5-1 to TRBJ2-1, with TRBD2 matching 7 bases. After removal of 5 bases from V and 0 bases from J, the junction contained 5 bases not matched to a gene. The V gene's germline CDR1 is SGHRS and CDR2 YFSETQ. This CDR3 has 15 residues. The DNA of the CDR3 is TGCGCCAGCAGGCTAGCGGAGAGCTCCTACAATGAGCAGTTCTTC. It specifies CASRLAESSYNEQFF. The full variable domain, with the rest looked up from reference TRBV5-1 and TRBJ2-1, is KAGVTQTPRYLIKTRGQQVTLSCSPISGHRSVSWYQQTPGQGLQFLFEYFSETQRNKGNFPGRFSGRQFSNSRSEMNVSTLELGDSALYLCASRLAESSYNEQFFGPGTRLTVL.

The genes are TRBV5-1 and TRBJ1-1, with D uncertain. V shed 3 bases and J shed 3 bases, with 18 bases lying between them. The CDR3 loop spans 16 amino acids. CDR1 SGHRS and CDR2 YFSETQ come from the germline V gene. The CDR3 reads CASSWDLGSSDTEAFF. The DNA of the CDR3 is TGCGCCAGCAGCTGGGATTTGGGGAGCTCCGACACTGAAGCTTTCTTT.

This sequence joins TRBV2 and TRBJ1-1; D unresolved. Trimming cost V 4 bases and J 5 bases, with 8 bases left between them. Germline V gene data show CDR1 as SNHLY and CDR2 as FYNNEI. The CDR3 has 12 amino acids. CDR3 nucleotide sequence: TGTGCCAGCAGTGGCTCCGGTACTGAAGCTTTCTTT. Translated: CASSGSGTEAFF. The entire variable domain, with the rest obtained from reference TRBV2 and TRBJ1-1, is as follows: EPEVTQTPSHQVTQMGQEVILRCVPISNHLYFYWYRQILGQKVEFLVSFYNNEISEKSEIFDDQFSVERPDGSNFTLKIRSTKLEDSAMYFCASSGSGTEAFFGQGTRLTVV.

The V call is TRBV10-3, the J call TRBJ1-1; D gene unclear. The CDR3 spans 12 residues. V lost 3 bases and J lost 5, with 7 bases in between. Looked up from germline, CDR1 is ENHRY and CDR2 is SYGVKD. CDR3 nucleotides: TGTGCCATCAGTGATTTCGGGACTGAAGCTTTCTTT. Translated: CAISDFGTEAFF.

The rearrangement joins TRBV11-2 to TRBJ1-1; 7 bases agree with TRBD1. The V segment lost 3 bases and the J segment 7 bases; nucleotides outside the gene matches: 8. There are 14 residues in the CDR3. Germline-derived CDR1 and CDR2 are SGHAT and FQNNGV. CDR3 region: CASSFRQGSNEAFF. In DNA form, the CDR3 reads TGTGCCAGCAGCTTTCGACAGGGCTCTAATGAAGCTTTCTTT.

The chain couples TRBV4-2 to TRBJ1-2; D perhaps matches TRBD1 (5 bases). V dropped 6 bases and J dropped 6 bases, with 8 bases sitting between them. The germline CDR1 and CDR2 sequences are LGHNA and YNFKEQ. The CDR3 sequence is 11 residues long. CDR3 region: CASREGNGYTF. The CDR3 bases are TGTGCCAGCAGGGAGGGGAATGGCTACACCTTC.

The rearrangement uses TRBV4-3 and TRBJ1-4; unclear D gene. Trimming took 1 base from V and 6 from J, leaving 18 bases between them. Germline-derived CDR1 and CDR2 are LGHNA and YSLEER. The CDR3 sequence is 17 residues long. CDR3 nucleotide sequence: TGCGCCAGCAGCCAAGGGCGAGGCGGGGATTTTCATGAAAAACTGTTTTTT. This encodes CASSQGRGGDFHEKLFF.

CDR3 in amino acids: CASSLRGTGATTDTQYF. The CDR3 coding sequence is TGTGCCAGCAGTTTAAGGGGGACAGGGGCGACCACAGATACGCAGTATTTT. The chain employs TRBV27 and TRBJ2-3; 10 bases match TRBD1. The CDR3 has 17 residues. Germline V CDR1 and CDR2: MNHEY, SMNVEV (reference sequence). V lost 2 bases and J lost 2; bases outside the gene matches: 7.

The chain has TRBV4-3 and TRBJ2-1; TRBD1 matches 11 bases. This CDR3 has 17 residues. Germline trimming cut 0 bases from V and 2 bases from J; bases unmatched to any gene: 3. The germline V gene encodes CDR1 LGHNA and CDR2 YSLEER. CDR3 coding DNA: TGCGCCAGCAGCCAAGATCAGGACAGGGGGCCCTACAATGAGCAGTTCTTC. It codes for CASSQDQDRGPYNEQFF.

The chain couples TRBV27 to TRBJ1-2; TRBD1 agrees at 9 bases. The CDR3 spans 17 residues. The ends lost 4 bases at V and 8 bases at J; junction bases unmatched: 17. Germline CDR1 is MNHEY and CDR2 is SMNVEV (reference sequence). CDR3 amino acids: CASSSYPEGQGLLGYTF. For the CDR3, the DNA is TGTGCCAGCAGTTCTTACCCCGAGGGACAGGGACTTCTAGGCTACACCTTC.

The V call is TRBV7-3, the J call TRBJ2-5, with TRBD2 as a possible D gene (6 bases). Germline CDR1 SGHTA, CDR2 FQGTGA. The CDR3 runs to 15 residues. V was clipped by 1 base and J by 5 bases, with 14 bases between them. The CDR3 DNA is TGTGCCAGCAGCTTAATGGGGGGAGTTCAGGAGACCCAGTACTTC. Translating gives CASSLMGGVQETQYF.

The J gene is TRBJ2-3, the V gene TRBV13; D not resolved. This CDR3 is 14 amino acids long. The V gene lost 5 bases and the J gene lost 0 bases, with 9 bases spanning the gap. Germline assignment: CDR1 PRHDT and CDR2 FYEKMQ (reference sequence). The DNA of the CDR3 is TGTGCCAGCAGCCCCTACGTCAGCACAGATACGCAGTATTTT. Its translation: CASSPYVSTDTQYF.